This TCR beta chain was captured in a study of control samples from healthy donors and cancer patients. Using immunoSEQ multiplex PCR, the repertoire was profiled, and TCRdb retains in-frame clones only, with some absent. The sample lists 35,000 to 45,000 clones; around four fifths were seen once. The CDR3 totals 12 residues. The V segment lost 5 bases and the J segment 11 bases; nucleotides outside the gene matches: 9. Germline loops: CDR1 MNHNY, CDR2 SVGAGI (reference sequence). This sequence originates from a man aged 60 to 69 in good health. The V call is TRBV6-6, the J call TRBJ2-7; 7 bases are a match to TRBD1. Sequenced material: blood. The CDR3 DNA is TGTGCCAGCAGTCTAATGACAGGGCCGGAGTACTTC. Its translation is CASSLMTGPEYF.